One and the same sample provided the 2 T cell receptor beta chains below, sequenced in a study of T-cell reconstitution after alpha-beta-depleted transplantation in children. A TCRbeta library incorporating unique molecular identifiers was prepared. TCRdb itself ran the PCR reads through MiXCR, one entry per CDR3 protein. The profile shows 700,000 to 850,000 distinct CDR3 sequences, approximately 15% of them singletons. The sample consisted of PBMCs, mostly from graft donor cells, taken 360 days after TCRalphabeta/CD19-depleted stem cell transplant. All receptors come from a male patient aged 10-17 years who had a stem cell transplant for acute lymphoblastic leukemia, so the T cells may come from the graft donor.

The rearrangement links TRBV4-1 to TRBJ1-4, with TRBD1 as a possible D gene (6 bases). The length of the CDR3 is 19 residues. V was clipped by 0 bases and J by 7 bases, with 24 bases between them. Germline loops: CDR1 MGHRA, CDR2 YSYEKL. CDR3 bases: TGCGCCAGCAGCCAAGACTCAGCAATACAGGGCGCTAAGGCTGAAAAACTGTTTTTT. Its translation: CASSQDSAIQGAKAEKLFF.

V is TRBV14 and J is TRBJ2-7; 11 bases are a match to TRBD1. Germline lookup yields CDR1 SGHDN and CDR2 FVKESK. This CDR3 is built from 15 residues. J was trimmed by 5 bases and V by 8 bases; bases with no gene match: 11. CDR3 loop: CASAEGQGANHEQYF. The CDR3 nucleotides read TGTGCCAGCGCCGAAGGACAGGGGGCCAACCACGAGCAGTACTTC.